This T cell receptor beta chain appears in the sequencing data of a study of blood T cell repertoires in COVID-19. CDR1 is MDHEN and CDR2 is SYDVKM in the germline V gene. V shed 4 bases, J shed 3 bases, and the junction held 1 base outside the gene matches. The CDR3 is made up of 13 amino acids. Study processing details: Estimates of nucleated cell counts were drawn from the amplification of reference gene primers. Profiled with immunoSEQ multiplex PCR; TCRdb holds only in-frame clones, not every one. V, J and clone size reflect that table, while D and trimming were determined from the DNA. The sample consists of approximately 150,000 clones, about four fifths of them appearing once. This clone was counted between two and nine times.

Input material: peripheral blood. This receptor was identified in a human donor in a cohort sampled during active COVID-19. The chain uses TRBV28 and TRBJ2-3; 7 nucleotides align to TRBD2. This chain's CDR3 is CASSWEGTDTQYF. The CDR3 coding sequence is TGTGCCAGCAGTTGGGAGGGTACAGATACGCAGTATTTT.